The 21 T cell receptor beta chains below were found in one sample sequenced in a study of T cell responses to AZD1222 COVID-19 vaccine. Method: immunoSEQ multiplex PCR; TCRdb's copy keeps in-frame clones and lacks some. The sample yields 100,000 to 150,000 clones, about nine tenths seen once. The source material was peripheral blood, sampled on day 0 of AZD1222 vaccination. These receptors were obtained from an adult in good health.

This clone was observed once. The chain is built from TRBV30 and TRBJ1-1, with D perhaps matching TRBD1 (6 bases). Germline V gives CDR1 GTSNPN, CDR2 SVGIG (reference sequence). The CDR3 totals 18 residues. Trimming pared 4 bases from V and 0 bases from J, leaving 24 bases between. CDR3 DNA sequence: TGTGCCTGGACTGGGGGGCACGAATATAACCAAATGAACACTGAAGCTTTCTTT. Protein product: CAWTGGHEYNQMNTEAFF.

This clone was counted a single time. The chain employs TRBV2 and TRBJ2-7; D perhaps matches TRBD1 (5 bases). The CDR3 length is 14 residues. Germline-derived CDR1 and CDR2 are SNHLY and FYNNEI. Trimming stripped 0 bases from V and 2 bases from J, with 8 bases between. This chain's CDR3 is CASSEARTTYEQYF. The CDR3 DNA sequence: TGTGCCAGCAGTGAAGCCAGGACAACCTACGAGCAGTACTTC.

The chain joins TRBV27 to TRBJ2-1, with D possibly being TRBD2 (5 bases). This CDR3 is 10 amino acids long. The germline V gene has CDR1 MNHEY and CDR2 SMNVEV (reference sequence). V lost 8 bases and J 8 bases, leaving 7 bases between the germline ends. The CDR3 DNA sequence: TGTGCCAGCGGGCGGGATGAGCAGTTCTTC. Translated: CASGRDEQFF.

Here the CDR3 reads CASSLWWDRGRVSETQYF. CDR3 nucleotide sequence: TGTGCCAGCAGTTTATGGTGGGACAGGGGGCGTGTTTCGGAGACCCAGTACTTC. The chain is built from TRBV28 and TRBJ2-5; 12 bases are a match to TRBD1. V was pared by 0 bases and J by 5 bases, with 10 bases of the junction left unmatched. The CDR3 is made up of 18 amino acids. From germline, CDR1 is MDHEN and CDR2 SYDVKM.

The rearrangement uses TRBV9 and TRBJ2-3; no clear D gene. Germline loops: CDR1 SGDLS, CDR2 YYNGEE. V dropped 0 bases and J dropped 11 bases, with 10 bases sitting between them. This CDR3 has 12 amino acids. The CDR3 protein is CASSVVDSRQYF. The CDR3 DNA is TGTGCCAGCAGCGTAGTGGATAGCAGGCAGTATTTT.

Of note for this clone: One end of the junction is discordant with germline, which a read error may explain. The CDR3 sequence is CASSQVRTSGVKHF. The DNA for the CDR3 is TGCGCCAGCAGCCAAGTTCGGACTAGCGGGGTGAAACACTTC. The chain has TRBV4-3 and TRBJ2-7; 12 nucleotides line up with TRBD2. Germline CDR1 LGHNA, CDR2 YSLEER. CDR3 size: 14 residues.

This sequence joins TRBV10-2 and TRBJ2-7, with no clear D. The CDR3 has 13 amino acids. The germline V and J ends were trimmed by 5 bases and 3 bases, with 11 bases remaining between them. Germline lookup yields CDR1 WSHSY and CDR2 SAAADI. CDR3 sequence: CASSQPIDYEQYF. DNA for the CDR3: TGCGCCAGCAGTCAACCGATAGACTACGAGCAGTACTTC.

V and J are TRBV2 and TRBJ1-6; maybe TRBD1 (5 bases). The CDR3 contains 18 residues. V was pared by 5 bases and J by 1 base, with 18 bases between. Germline V gene lookup returns CDR1 SNHLY and CDR2 FYNNEI. The CDR3 bases are TGTGCCAGCAGTCCCAGGACGGGGGTAGGGTCCTATAATTCACCCCTCCACTTT. Its protein is CASSPRTGVGSYNSPLHF.

The chain has TRBV29-1 and TRBJ2-3; D is unresolved. The V gene lost 7 bases and the J gene lost 5 bases, with 16 bases spanning the gap. This CDR3 spans 13 amino acids. Germline V lookup: CDR1 SQVTM, CDR2 ANQGSEA. The CDR3 reads CSASDLAGDTQYF. For the CDR3, the DNA is TGCAGCGCCTCGGACCTCGCCGGAGATACGCAGTATTTT.

The V and J genes are TRBV4-1 and TRBJ1-4; D might be TRBD1 (5 bases). Trimming pared 4 bases from V and 2 bases from J, leaving 11 bases between. CDR3 length: 15 residues. Germline assignment: CDR1 MGHRA and CDR2 YSYEKL. The CDR3 protein is CASSRGFGTNEKLFF. DNA for the CDR3: TGCGCCAGCAGCCGGGGGTTTGGCACTAATGAAAAACTGTTTTTT.

In DNA, the CDR3 is TGTGCCAGTAGTATTTCCGGGACAGCATCTAACTATGGCTACACCTTC. Protein product: CASSISGTASNYGYTF. The V gene is TRBV19, the J gene TRBJ1-2; TRBD1 matches at 7 bases. This CDR3 has 16 amino acids. Trimming took 3 bases from V and 0 from J; bases not matched to a gene: 7. Germline CDR1 is LNHDA and CDR2 is SQIVND (reference sequence).

The chain uses TRBV5-8 and TRBJ2-3; D is possibly TRBD1 or TRBD2 (6 bases each). V was cut by 3 bases and J by 4 bases, with 15 bases left in between. CDR3 length equals 15 residues. CDR1 and CDR2 from the germline V gene are SGHTS and YDEGEE. CDR3 in amino acids: CASSSRGDRADTQYF. DNA for the CDR3: TGTGCCAGCAGCTCGAGGGGGGATAGGGCAGATACGCAGTATTTT.

This chain joins TRBV6-4 and TRBJ1-5; 11 bases are a match to TRBD1. This CDR3 comprises 17 residues. The junction had 10 bases not matched to a gene; V was cut back by 6 bases and J by 3 bases. Germline V gives CDR1 MRHNA, CDR2 SNTAGT. CDR3 loop: CASRGTGGSFYNQPQHF. As DNA, the CDR3 is TGTGCCAGCAGGGGGACAGGGGGATCCTTCTACAATCAGCCCCAGCATTTT.

The CDR3: CASSSAGQGLETEAFF. The CDR3 region has the DNA TGTGCCAGCAGTTCCGCGGGACAGGGGTTAGAAACTGAAGCTTTCTTT. This chain joins TRBV28 and TRBJ1-1, with 10 positions matching TRBD1. V lost 4 bases, J lost 5 bases, and 10 bases stayed unmatched. Germline V lookup: CDR1 MDHEN, CDR2 SYDVKM. This CDR3 spans 16 amino acids.

This chain connects TRBV7-2 to TRBJ1-2, with D tentatively TRBD1 (5 bases). Germline V gene data show CDR1 as SGHTA and CDR2 as FQGNSA. The germline V and J ends were trimmed by 5 bases and 2 bases, with 9 bases remaining between them. The CDR3 extends over 13 amino acids. The DNA of the CDR3 is TGTGCCAGCAGCGAGGGGCCAAACTATGGCTACACCTTC. Its protein is CASSEGPNYGYTF.

This chain links TRBV6-5 with TRBJ1-4; D is undetermined. V lost 2 bases, J lost 7 bases, and 14 bases lay in between. From germline, CDR1 is MNHEY and CDR2 SVGAGI. This CDR3 region has 15 residues. The CDR3 DNA is TGTGCCAGCAGTTACCGTGGACGACTGGCTGAAAAACTGTTTTTT. Translating it yields CASSYRGRLAEKLFF.

In its sample, this clone was seen once. The rearrangement links TRBV27 to TRBJ1-4; 7 bases match TRBD1. V shed 3 bases, J shed 4 bases, and the junction held 8 bases outside the gene matches. The CDR3 is 16 amino acids. From germline, CDR1 is MNHEY and CDR2 SMNVEV (reference sequence). CDR3 protein: CASSFTGVLGNEKLFF. Written as DNA, the CDR3 is TGTGCCAGCAGTTTCACAGGGGTATTGGGTAATGAAAAACTGTTTTTT.

The J gene is TRBJ1-1, the V gene TRBV5-4; 9 positions match TRBD1. The ends lost 3 bases at V and 8 bases at J; junction bases unmatched: 5. In germline, CDR1 is SGHNT, CDR2 YYREEE (reference sequence). This CDR3 spans 13 amino acids. This CDR3 is CASSSGTGSEAFF. The CDR3, as DNA: TGTGCCAGCAGCTCGGGGACAGGGAGCGAAGCTTTCTTT.

The gene calls are TRBV3-1 (or the pseudogene TRBV3-2) and TRBJ1-2; D is ambiguous. Per germline, CDR1 LGHDT and CDR2 YNNKEL (reference sequence). This CDR3 has 14 amino acids. Trimming pared 1 base from V and 4 bases from J, leaving 10 bases between. The CDR3 DNA reads as TGTGCCAGCAGCCAAGGCAGAGGGCGCTATGGCTACACCTTC. Its protein product is CASSQGRGRYGYTF.

The chain employs TRBV7-6 and TRBJ1-1, with D uncertain. This CDR3 is built from 13 residues. The germline gives CDR1 SGHVS, CDR2 FNYEAQ. Trimming removed 3 bases from V and 2 bases from J, with 7 bases in between. As DNA, the CDR3 is TGTGCCAGCAGCTTCGAGCCAAACACTGAAGCTTTCTTT. Protein: CASSFEPNTEAFF.

A few counts support this clone. This sequence joins TRBV9 and TRBJ1-2; TRBD1 matches at 12 bases. The CDR3 length is 16 residues. Losses at the gene ends were 0 bases for V and 7 bases for J; bases not matched to a gene: 7. Germline V CDR1 and CDR2: SGDLS, YYNGEE. CDR3 sequence: CASSVGGQGASGGYTF. CDR3 coding DNA: TGTGCCAGCAGCGTAGGGGGACAGGGGGCGTCGGGTGGCTACACCTTC.